This T cell receptor (beta chain) was documented in a study of blood T cell repertoires in COVID-19. Turning to the study itself: Italy, Spain and the United States were the sources of the convalescent and acute COVID-19 samples. The cDNA or gDNA used as material had been derived from T cells, B-cell-depleted T cells, or PBMCs.

In the source study's methods: The assay estimated nucleated cells by amplifying reference gene primers. Clones were read by immunoSEQ multiplex PCR, and TCRdb kept only the in-frame ones, dropping some. The V and J calls and clone size come from that table; D and trimming were worked out from the DNA. The table lists about 200,000 clones, about 83% of them singletons. V lost 5 bases and J lost 5, with 4 bases in between. Germline V CDR1 and CDR2: LNHDA, SQIVND (reference sequence). This CDR3 is built from 10 residues. Sequencing used peripheral blood. The chain links TRBV19 to TRBJ2-7; unclear D gene. This clonotype originated in a woman aged 40 to 50 with active or convalescent COVID-19. The CDR3 DNA sequence: TGTGCCAGTAGTGGCAACGAGCAGTACTTC. This codes for CASSGNEQYF.